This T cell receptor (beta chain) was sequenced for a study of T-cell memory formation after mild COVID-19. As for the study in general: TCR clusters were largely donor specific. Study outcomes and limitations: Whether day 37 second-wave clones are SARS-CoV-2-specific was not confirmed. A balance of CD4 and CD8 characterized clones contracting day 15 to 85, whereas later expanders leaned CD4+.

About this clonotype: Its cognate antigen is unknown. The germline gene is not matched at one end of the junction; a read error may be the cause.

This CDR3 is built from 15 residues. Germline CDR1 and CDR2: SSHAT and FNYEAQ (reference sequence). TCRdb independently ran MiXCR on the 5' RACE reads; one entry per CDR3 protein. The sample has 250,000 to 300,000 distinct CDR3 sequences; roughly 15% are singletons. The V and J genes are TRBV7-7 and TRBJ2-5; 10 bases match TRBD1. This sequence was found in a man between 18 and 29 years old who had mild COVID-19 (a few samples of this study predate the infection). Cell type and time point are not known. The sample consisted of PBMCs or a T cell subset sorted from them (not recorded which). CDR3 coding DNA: TGTGCTAGCAGCCCCGGACAGGGGGGCCAAGAGACCCAGTACTTC. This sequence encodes CASSPGQGGQETQYF.